The T cell receptor (beta chain) under discussion was sequenced for a study of blood T cell repertoires in COVID-19. Measured with immunoSEQ multiplex PCR; TCRdb has only the in-frame clones, and not every one. The table has over 120,000 clones, around 78% seen once. Germline V gives CDR1 SGHNT, CDR2 YYREEE (reference sequence). Losses at the gene ends were 2 bases for V and 1 base for J; bases not matched to a gene: 4. The CDR3 has 18 residues. The TCR sequence derives from a woman aged 55-69 years with acute or convalescent COVID-19. This rearrangement joins TRBV5-4 to TRBJ2-6; 12 nucleotides match TRBD2. Material: peripheral blood. This chain's CDR3 is CASSLGLAGQSGANVLTF. The CDR3 DNA follows: TGTGCCAGCAGCTTAGGACTAGCGGGGCAATCTGGGGCCAACGTCCTGACTTTC.